A selection of T cell receptor beta chains follows, all from one sample in a study of T cell repertoires in cytomegalovirus infection. TCRdb re-called the reads with MiXCR, one entry per CDR3 protein. The table includes approximately 250,000 distinct CDR3 sequences, approximately 8.3% detected once. The material sequenced was PBMCs. The receptors were sampled from a human donor in good health (CMV status not recorded). Some clones in this sample may be carry-over from other donors' samples. Each CDR3 is given with its conserved first and last residue. The D gene is left open where the match is weak. A clone size is listed for some rows: how often the clone was seen (once, few, many), or a class if it is expanded.

clone size	V gene	J gene	D gene	CDR3 protein	CDR3 DNA
few	TRBV5-1	TRBJ2-2	TRBD1	CASSSRTGQAGELFF	TGCGCCAGCAGCTCACGGACAGGGCAGGCCGGGGAGCTGTTTTTT
many	TRBV7-8	TRBJ2-7	.	CASSLGTASYEQYF	TGTGCCAGCAGCTTAGGGACTGCCTCCTACGAGCAGTACTTC
few	TRBV20-1	TRBJ2-7	TRBD1	CSARRDRGDEQYF	TGCAGTGCTCGCCGGGACAGGGGCGACGAGCAGTACTTC
few	TRBV14	TRBJ2-6	.	CASSQEAVGANVLTF	TGTGCCAGCAGCCAAGAGGCGGTTGGGGCCAACGTCCTGACTTTC
.	TRBV19	TRBJ1-2	TRBD1	CASSILRTGQGNGYTF	TGTGCCAGTAGTATACTACGGACGGGACAGGGGAATGGCTACACCTTC
.	TRBV29-1	TRBJ1-1	TRBD1	CSAGQGGNTEAFF	TGCAGCGCCGGACAGGGGGGGAACACTGAAGCTTTCTTT
many	TRBV7-2	TRBJ1-6	.	CASSSNPQGPSPLHF	TGTGCCAGCAGCTCGAATCCACAGGGTCCTTCACCCCTCCACTTT
few	TRBV24-1	TRBJ2-1	.	CATSDRTDLYNEQFF	TGTGCCACCAGTGACCGGACAGATCTTTACAATGAGCAGTTCTTC
.	TRBV12-3/TRBV12-4	TRBJ2-7	TRBD1	CASSWTGGRVEQYF	TGTGCCAGCAGTTGGACAGGGGGGCGAGTCGAGCAGTACTTC
few	TRBV28	TRBJ1-1	.	CASSLQSLTEAFF	TGTGCCAGCAGTTTACAAAGCCTGACTGAAGCTTTCTTT
few	TRBV12-3/TRBV12-4	TRBJ1-5	.	CASRQGSGSNQPQHF	TGTGCCAGCAGACAGGGTTCAGGCAGCAATCAGCCCCAGCATTTT
.	TRBV20-1	TRBJ2-5	TRBD1	CSARRTGGGETQYF	TGCAGTGCTAGGCGGACAGGCGGTGGGGAGACCCAGTACTTC
many	TRBV6-2/TRBV6-3	TRBJ2-5	.	CASRSGIRETQYF	TGTGCCAGCAGGTCGGGAATTCGCGAGACCCAGTACTTC
many	TRBV18	TRBJ1-3	.	CASSPSGSSGNTIYF	TGTGCCAGCAGCCCATCCGGGAGCTCTGGAAACACCATATATTTT
many	TRBV7-2	TRBJ2-3	TRBD1	CASSLRAGGIKADTQYF	TGTGCCAGCAGCTTGCGAGCAGGGGGAATCAAGGCAGATACGCAGTATTTT
many	TRBV25-1	TRBJ1-1	TRBD1	CASSELGQGNTEAFF	TGTGCCAGCAGTGAACTGGGACAGGGGAACACTGAAGCTTTCTTT
many	TRBV7-6	TRBJ1-4	.	CASSLNPNQGRRGEKLFF	TGTGCCAGCAGCTTAAATCCGAACCAGGGACGAAGGGGAGAAAAACTGTTTTTT
many	TRBV7-8	TRBJ2-7	.	CASSLVSGTEQYF	TGTGCCAGCAGCCTTGTCTCAGGCACCGAGCAGTACTTC
many	TRBV6-2/TRBV6-3	TRBJ2-3	TRBD2	CASSYRTSGGPDTQYF	TGTGCCAGCAGTTACCGGACTAGCGGGGGACCAGATACGCAGTATTTT
many	TRBV7-6	TRBJ1-1	.	CASSLVGSTNTEAFF	TGTGCCAGCAGCTTAGTGGGATCCACGAACACTGAAGCTTTCTTT
many	TRBV7-2	TRBJ1-5	.	CASSSDSSLNQPQHF	TGTGCCAGCAGCTCGGACAGTTCCTTAAATCAGCCCCAGCATTTT
.	TRBV28	TRBJ1-2	.	CASSFSGQVGYTF	TGTGCCAGCAGTTTCTCAGGACAAGTTGGCTACACCTTC
many	TRBV20-1	TRBJ2-3	TRBD2	CSARSTMAGVADTQYF	TGCAGTGCTAGAAGTACAATGGCGGGAGTTGCCGATACGCAGTATTTT
few	TRBV7-9	TRBJ2-1	.	CASTPWGAGMNEQFF	TGTGCCAGCACCCCATGGGGGGCCGGGATGAATGAGCAGTTCTTC